Listed below are T cell receptor beta chains from one sample, sequenced in a study of T cells in Graves' hyperthyroidism and ophthalmopathy. TCRdb independently ran MiXCR on the multiplex PCR reads; one entry per CDR3 protein. The table lists hundreds of thousands of distinct CDR3 sequences, around 38% of them singletons, with approximately 8.7% in the top ten. The sample consisted of blood. All receptors derive from a man between 18 and 29 years old with Graves' hyperthyroidism. Both conserved end residues are part of each CDR3. The order of the fields is CDR3 length, V gene, D gene, clone size, J gene, CDR3 protein, CDR3 DNA. D genes are given only for firm matches. Clone size, where shown, is once, few, many, or a class for clones that have expanded.

len: 15
v_gene: TRBV7-8
d_gene: NA
abundance: many
j_gene: TRBJ1-6
CDR3aa: CASSHGTSYNSPLHF
CDR3nt: TGTGCCAGCAGCCACGGGACCTCCTATAATTCACCCCTCCACTTT

len: 14
v_gene: TRBV9
d_gene: NA
abundance: NA
j_gene: TRBJ2-7
CDR3aa: CASSVGSVSYEQYF
CDR3nt: TGTGCCAGCAGCGTAGGGTCCGTCTCCTACGAGCAGTACTTC

len: 16
v_gene: TRBV13
d_gene: NA
abundance: NA
j_gene: TRBJ2-5
CDR3aa: CASSRGGPQPQETQYF
CDR3nt: TGTGCCAGCAGCCGGGGCGGGCCCCAACCCCAAGAGACCCAGTACTTC

len: 13
v_gene: TRBV4-1
d_gene: NA
abundance: few
j_gene: TRBJ2-7
CDR3aa: CASSQDGFGPPNF
CDR3nt: TGCGCCAGCAGCCAAGATGGTTTTGGACCTCCGAACTTC

len: 14
v_gene: TRBV10-3
d_gene: NA
abundance: NA
j_gene: TRBJ1-3
CDR3aa: CAIRGTGTGNTIYF
CDR3nt: TGTGCCATCAGGGGAACAGGGACTGGAAACACCATATATTTT

len: 14
v_gene: TRBV2
d_gene: TRBD2
abundance: few
j_gene: TRBJ2-2
CDR3aa: CAIRGRRDTGELFF
CDR3nt: TGTGCCATCCGCGGGAGAAGGGACACCGGGGAGCTGTTTTTT

len: 14
v_gene: TRBV7-8
d_gene: TRBD1
abundance: NA
j_gene: TRBJ2-1
CDR3aa: CAVRQGSSYNEQFF
CDR3nt: TGTGCCGTACGACAGGGAAGCTCCTACAATGAGCAGTTCTTC

len: 14
v_gene: TRBV29-1
d_gene: TRBD1
abundance: NA
j_gene: TRBJ2-7
CDR3aa: CSVCPRTGSYEQYF
CDR3nt: TGCAGCGTGTGCCCTCGGACAGGGTCCTACGAGCAGTACTTC

len: 15
v_gene: TRBV10-3
d_gene: NA
abundance: many
j_gene: TRBJ1-2
CDR3aa: CAISEERGVGYGYTF
CDR3nt: TGTGCCATCAGTGAGGAAAGGGGCGTTGGCTATGGCTACACCTTC

len: 14
v_gene: TRBV7-2
d_gene: TRBD2
abundance: few
j_gene: TRBJ2-7
CDR3aa: CASSQIAGEGEQYF
CDR3nt: TGTGCCAGCAGTCAAATAGCGGGAGAGGGCGAGCAGTACTTC

len: 13
v_gene: TRBV20-1
d_gene: TRBD1
abundance: few
j_gene: TRBJ1-1
CDR3aa: CSAQRGPNTEAFF
CDR3nt: TGCAGTGCTCAGAGGGGGCCGAACACTGAAGCTTTCTTT

len: 15
v_gene: TRBV12-3/TRBV12-4
d_gene: NA
abundance: NA
j_gene: TRBJ1-5
CDR3aa: CASTLEGLGHQPQHF
CDR3nt: TGTGCCAGCACCCTTGAAGGGTTGGGCCATCAGCCCCAGCATTTT

len: 16
v_gene: TRBV13
d_gene: TRBD1
abundance: NA
j_gene: TRBJ1-1
CDR3aa: CASILDRGRGNTEAFF
CDR3nt: TGTGCCAGCATCCTAGACAGGGGGCGCGGGAATACTGAAGCTTTCTTT

len: 15
v_gene: TRBV9
d_gene: NA
abundance: many
j_gene: TRBJ1-3
CDR3aa: CASSLTTGTGNTIYF
CDR3nt: TGTGCCAGCAGCCTAACTACAGGGACTGGAAACACCATATATTTT

len: 15
v_gene: TRBV5-1
d_gene: NA
abundance: many
j_gene: TRBJ1-5
CDR3aa: CASSLGGGVNQPQHF
CDR3nt: TGTGCCAGCAGCCTCGGGGGTGGGGTCAATCAGCCCCAGCATTTT

len: 20
v_gene: TRBV2
d_gene: TRBD2
abundance: few
j_gene: TRBJ2-2
CDR3aa: CASSEVRWTSGRPSTGELFF
CDR3nt: TGTGCCAGCAGTGAAGTCCGTTGGACTAGCGGGAGGCCTTCCACCGGGGAGCTGTTTTTT

len: 15
v_gene: TRBV9
d_gene: TRBD1
abundance: many
j_gene: TRBJ1-4
CDR3aa: CASSVDGTGTEKLFF
CDR3nt: TGTGCCAGCAGCGTAGACGGGACAGGGACCGAAAAACTGTTTTTT

len: 14
v_gene: TRBV6-1
d_gene: NA
abundance: NA
j_gene: TRBJ1-2
CDR3aa: CASSAPGRNYGYTF
CDR3nt: TGTGCCAGCAGCGCTCCAGGCCGAAACTATGGCTACACCTTC

len: 13
v_gene: TRBV6-1
d_gene: NA
abundance: many
j_gene: TRBJ1-6
CDR3aa: CASTLQGTPPLHF
CDR3nt: TGTGCCAGCACCCTGCAGGGTACTCCACCCCTCCACTTT

len: 13
v_gene: TRBV29-1
d_gene: TRBD1
abundance: NA
j_gene: TRBJ1-2
CDR3aa: CSVEGTGVLGYTF
CDR3nt: TGCAGCGTTGAGGGGACAGGGGTCTTGGGCTACACCTTC

len: 14
v_gene: TRBV2
d_gene: NA
abundance: many
j_gene: TRBJ1-6
CDR3aa: CASILEGLDSPLHF
CDR3nt: TGTGCCAGCATCCTAGAGGGGCTGGATTCACCCCTCCACTTT

len: 15
v_gene: TRBV7-2
d_gene: NA
abundance: NA
j_gene: TRBJ2-5
CDR3aa: CASSYGPGGQETQYF
CDR3nt: TGTGCCAGCAGTTATGGCCCGGGCGGGCAAGAGACCCAGTACTTC

len: 13
v_gene: TRBV5-1
d_gene: NA
abundance: NA
j_gene: TRBJ2-5
CDR3aa: CASTQTEGETQYF
CDR3nt: TGCGCCAGCACCCAGACAGAAGGAGAGACCCAGTACTTC

len: 14
v_gene: TRBV20-1
d_gene: TRBD2
abundance: NA
j_gene: TRBJ2-5
CDR3aa: CSASPLAGAETQYF
CDR3nt: TGCAGTGCTAGCCCCCTAGCGGGAGCAGAGACCCAGTACTTC

len: 15
v_gene: TRBV10-3
d_gene: NA
abundance: few
j_gene: TRBJ1-2
CDR3aa: CASSYLTTAHYGYTF
CDR3nt: TGTGCCAGCAGTTACCTGACCACGGCCCACTATGGCTACACCTTC

len: 16
v_gene: TRBV29-1
d_gene: NA
abundance: many
j_gene: TRBJ1-4
CDR3aa: CSVAPVDEATNEKLFF
CDR3nt: TGCAGCGTTGCTCCGGTGGACGAAGCAACTAATGAAAAACTGTTTTTT

len: 15
v_gene: TRBV5-6
d_gene: NA
abundance: NA
j_gene: TRBJ2-7
CDR3aa: CASRNGAWDNYEQYF
CDR3nt: TGTGCCAGCAGAAATGGAGCGTGGGACAACTACGAGCAGTACTTC

len: 13
v_gene: TRBV29-1
d_gene: TRBD1
abundance: NA
j_gene: TRBJ2-5
CDR3aa: CSSGTAHGETQYF
CDR3nt: TGCAGCTCCGGGACAGCCCATGGGGAGACCCAGTACTTC

len: 15
v_gene: TRBV9
d_gene: NA
abundance: many
j_gene: TRBJ2-3
CDR3aa: CASSDYRQGGDTQYF
CDR3nt: TGTGCCAGCAGCGACTACCGACAGGGAGGGGATACGCAGTATTTT

len: 15
v_gene: TRBV29-1
d_gene: NA
abundance: NA
j_gene: TRBJ2-7
CDR3aa: CSVEDVGSRSYEQYF
CDR3nt: TGCAGCGTTGAAGATGTGGGGTCTCGCTCCTACGAGCAGTACTTC

len: 12
v_gene: TRBV9
d_gene: NA
abundance: NA
j_gene: TRBJ1-1
CDR3aa: CASRMDIEEAFF
CDR3nt: TGTGCCAGCAGGATGGACATCGAGGAAGCTTTCTTT

len: 14
v_gene: TRBV28
d_gene: NA
abundance: few
j_gene: TRBJ2-5
CDR3aa: CASSYALDQETQYF
CDR3nt: TGTGCCAGCAGTTATGCGCTAGACCAAGAGACCCAGTACTTC

len: 15
v_gene: TRBV7-2
d_gene: NA
abundance: NA
j_gene: TRBJ1-4
CDR3aa: CASRTRRLEDEKLFF
CDR3nt: TGTGCCAGCAGAACCCGACGGCTAGAGGATGAAAAACTGTTTTTT

len: 16
v_gene: TRBV10-3
d_gene: TRBD1
abundance: many
j_gene: TRBJ2-2
CDR3aa: CATSRQGTSNTGELFF
CDR3nt: TGTGCCACCTCAAGACAGGGAACCTCGAACACCGGGGAGCTGTTTTTT

len: 14
v_gene: TRBV20-1
d_gene: TRBD1
abundance: few
j_gene: TRBJ1-1
CDR3aa: CSANWDREVTEAFF
CDR3nt: TGCAGTGCTAACTGGGACAGGGAAGTCACTGAAGCTTTCTTT

len: 14
v_gene: TRBV6-6
d_gene: TRBD1
abundance: many
j_gene: TRBJ1-5
CDR3aa: CASSLDRDNQPQHF
CDR3nt: TGTGCCAGCAGTCTGGACAGGGATAATCAGCCCCAGCATTTT

len: 16
v_gene: TRBV13
d_gene: NA
abundance: NA
j_gene: TRBJ2-5
CDR3aa: CASSPIPDGAQETQYF
CDR3nt: TGTGCCAGCAGCCCCATTCCGGACGGGGCCCAAGAGACCCAGTACTTC

len: 14
v_gene: TRBV20-1
d_gene: TRBD2
abundance: few
j_gene: TRBJ2-7
CDR3aa: CSASGNSGSYEQYF
CDR3nt: TGCAGTGCTAGTGGAAATAGCGGGTCCTACGAGCAGTACTTC

len: 15
v_gene: TRBV10-3
d_gene: NA
abundance: many
j_gene: TRBJ1-1
CDR3aa: CAITQWGGLNTEAFF
CDR3nt: TGTGCCATCACCCAATGGGGCGGTTTGAACACTGAAGCTTTCTTT

len: 13
v_gene: TRBV20-1
d_gene: TRBD1
abundance: NA
j_gene: TRBJ1-2
CDR3aa: CSARKDRGYGYTF
CDR3nt: TGCAGTGCTAGAAAGGACAGGGGCTATGGCTACACCTTC

len: 15
v_gene: TRBV15
d_gene: NA
abundance: NA
j_gene: TRBJ1-1
CDR3aa: CATSSQTGTNTEAFF
CDR3nt: TGTGCCACCAGCAGCCAAACAGGGACTAACACTGAAGCTTTCTTT

len: 19
v_gene: TRBV19
d_gene: TRBD1
abundance: NA
j_gene: TRBJ1-2
CDR3aa: CASSIWGLVPGQSPYGYTF
CDR3nt: TGTGCCAGTAGTATATGGGGTTTGGTCCCGGGACAGTCTCCCTATGGCTACACCTTC

len: 13
v_gene: TRBV7-9
d_gene: TRBD2
abundance: NA
j_gene: TRBJ2-7
CDR3aa: CASSPGGGPEQYF
CDR3nt: TGTGCCAGCAGCCCCGGCGGGGGTCCCGAGCAGTACTTC

len: 15
v_gene: TRBV10-3
d_gene: TRBD1
abundance: NA
j_gene: TRBJ1-1
CDR3aa: CAISGQGAQNTEAFF
CDR3nt: TGTGCCATCAGTGGACAGGGGGCTCAGAACACTGAAGCTTTCTTT

len: 16
v_gene: TRBV29-1
d_gene: NA
abundance: NA
j_gene: TRBJ1-1
CDR3aa: CSVPGNDGSGGAEAFF
CDR3nt: TGCAGCGTTCCAGGGAATGACGGCTCCGGGGGCGCTGAAGCTTTCTTT

len: 14
v_gene: TRBV9
d_gene: NA
abundance: NA
j_gene: TRBJ2-3
CDR3aa: CASSLSLAGDTQYF
CDR3nt: TGTGCCAGCAGCTTGTCCCTAGCTGGAGATACGCAGTATTTT

len: 13
v_gene: TRBV4-2
d_gene: NA
abundance: NA
j_gene: TRBJ1-5
CDR3aa: CASSQLAGQPQHF
CDR3nt: TGTGCCAGCAGCCAACTCGCGGGTCAGCCCCAGCATTTT

len: 14
v_gene: TRBV7-9
d_gene: TRBD1
abundance: NA
j_gene: TRBJ1-6
CDR3aa: CASSMGQGYSPLHF
CDR3nt: TGTGCCAGCAGCATGGGACAGGGTTATTCACCCCTCCACTTT

len: 15
v_gene: TRBV11-2
d_gene: NA
abundance: NA
j_gene: TRBJ2-7
CDR3aa: CASSLGGTFGGEQYF
CDR3nt: TGTGCCAGCAGCTTAGGTGGAACCTTTGGGGGCGAGCAGTACTTC

len: 12
v_gene: TRBV29-1
d_gene: NA
abundance: many
j_gene: TRBJ1-1
CDR3aa: CSVEAGTYEAFF
CDR3nt: TGCAGCGTTGAGGCAGGAACATATGAAGCTTTCTTT

len: 15
v_gene: TRBV19
d_gene: TRBD1
abundance: NA
j_gene: TRBJ1-1
CDR3aa: CASTSRQGTSAEAFF
CDR3nt: TGTGCCAGTACAAGTAGACAGGGGACCTCAGCCGAAGCTTTCTTT

len: 12
v_gene: TRBV2
d_gene: NA
abundance: NA
j_gene: TRBJ1-2
CDR3aa: CASSTEGDGYTF
CDR3nt: TGTGCCAGCAGTACCGAGGGGGACGGCTACACCTTC

len: 14
v_gene: TRBV6-5
d_gene: TRBD1
abundance: many
j_gene: TRBJ1-6
CDR3aa: CATGQGWYNSPLHF
CDR3nt: TGTGCCACGGGACAGGGATGGTATAATTCACCCCTCCACTTT

len: 15
v_gene: TRBV2
d_gene: TRBD1
abundance: NA
j_gene: TRBJ1-2
CDR3aa: CARSGPDRINEQFFF
CDR3nt: TGTGCCAGATCTGGGCCGGACAGGATCAACGAGCAGTTCTTCTTC

len: 14
v_gene: TRBV6-1
d_gene: TRBD1
abundance: many
j_gene: TRBJ1-1
CDR3aa: CASSYRGQNTEAFF
CDR3nt: TGTGCCAGCAGCTACAGGGGACAGAACACTGAAGCTTTCTTT

len: 13
v_gene: TRBV2
d_gene: NA
abundance: many
j_gene: TRBJ2-5
CDR3aa: CASSEGREETQYF
CDR3nt: TGTGCCAGCAGTGAAGGGCGAGAAGAGACCCAGTACTTC

len: 16
v_gene: TRBV29-1
d_gene: TRBD1
abundance: NA
j_gene: TRBJ2-1
CDR3aa: CSVEGAGQGWSNEQFF
CDR3nt: TGCAGCGTTGAAGGCGCAGGACAGGGATGGAGCAATGAGCAGTTCTTC

len: 16
v_gene: TRBV9
d_gene: NA
abundance: NA
j_gene: TRBJ1-3
CDR3aa: CASSVGLAGGGNTIYF
CDR3nt: TGTGCCAGCAGCGTGGGACTAGCGGGAGGAGGAAACACCATATATTTT

len: 16
v_gene: TRBV9
d_gene: TRBD1
abundance: NA
j_gene: TRBJ1-1
CDR3aa: CASSQVGTDLNTEAFF
CDR3nt: TGTGCCAGCAGCCAAGTCGGGACAGACTTAAACACTGAAGCTTTCTTT